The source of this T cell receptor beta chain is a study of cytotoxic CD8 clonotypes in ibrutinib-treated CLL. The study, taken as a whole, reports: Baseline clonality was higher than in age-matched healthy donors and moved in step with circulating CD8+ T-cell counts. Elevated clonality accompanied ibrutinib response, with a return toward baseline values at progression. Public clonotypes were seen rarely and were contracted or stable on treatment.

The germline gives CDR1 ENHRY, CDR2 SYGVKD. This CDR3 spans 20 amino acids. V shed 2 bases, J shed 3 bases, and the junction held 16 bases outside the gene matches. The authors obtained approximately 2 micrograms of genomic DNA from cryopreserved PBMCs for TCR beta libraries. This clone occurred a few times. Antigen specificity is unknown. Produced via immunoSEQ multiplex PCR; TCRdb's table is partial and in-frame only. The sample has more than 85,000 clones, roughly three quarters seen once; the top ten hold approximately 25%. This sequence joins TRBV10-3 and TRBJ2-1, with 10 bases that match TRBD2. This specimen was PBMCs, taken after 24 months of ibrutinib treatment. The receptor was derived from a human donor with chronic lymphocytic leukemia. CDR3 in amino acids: CAISEPRTSGPHRGYNEQFF. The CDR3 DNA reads TGTGCCATCAGTGAGCCTAGGACTAGCGGCCCTCATAGGGGCTACAATGAGCAGTTCTTC.